Following are 14 T cell receptor beta chains from one sample sequenced in a study of blood T cell repertoires in COVID-19. Only in-frame clones appear in the TCRdb table, and some are missing; sequencing was by immunoSEQ multiplex PCR. The data contain tens of thousands of clones, more than 65% of them singletons. Input material: peripheral blood. These receptors were taken from a woman older than 75 with active or convalescent COVID-19.

This chain links TRBV29-1 with TRBJ2-7; 8 nucleotides align to TRBD1. Germline V gene data show CDR1 as SQVTM and CDR2 as ANQGSEA. This CDR3 comprises 15 residues. The V segment lost 4 bases and the J segment 4 bases; nucleotides outside the gene matches: 12. The CDR3 here is CSVGIPTGVTYEQYF. The CDR3 DNA is TGCAGCGTTGGAATACCGACAGGGGTCACGTACGAGCAGTACTTC.

This rearrangement joins TRBV20-1 to TRBJ1-2, with unresolved D. This CDR3 contains 13 residues. The germline V gene has CDR1 DFQATT and CDR2 SNEGSKA (reference sequence). V was clipped by 3 bases and J by 6 bases, with 14 bases between them. The CDR3 reads CSASVDRVDGYTF. As DNA, the CDR3 is TGCAGTGCTAGTGTCGATCGGGTGGATGGCTACACCTTC.

This clone was counted once. The V call is TRBV29-1, the J call TRBJ2-1; 8 nucleotides line up with TRBD2. Germline lookup yields CDR1 SQVTM and CDR2 ANQGSEA. J lost 9 bases, V lost 6 bases, and 1 base had no gene match. The CDR3 is 10 amino acids. For the CDR3, the DNA is TGCAGCGTGCTAGCGGGTGAGCAGTTCTTC. Protein: CSVLAGEQFF.

The V and J genes are TRBV7-2 and TRBJ2-3, with 7 bases that match TRBD2. V dropped 1 base and J dropped 0; count of bases not matched to a gene: 7. Germline lookup yields CDR1 SGHTA and CDR2 FQGNSA. This CDR3 region has 17 residues. CDR3 in amino acids: CASSLGPAGLSTDTQYF. The CDR3 nucleotides read TGTGCCAGCAGCTTAGGCCCAGCGGGACTTAGCACAGATACGCAGTATTTT.

This clone was seen only a few times. The rearrangement joins TRBV5-1 to TRBJ2-1, with D unclear. V was clipped by 0 bases and J by 3 bases, with 7 bases between them. The CDR3 is 14 residues long. CDR1 is SGHRS and CDR2 is YFSETQ in the germline V gene. The CDR3 reads CASSLASLYNEQFF. The CDR3 region has the DNA TGCGCCAGCAGCTTGGCTTCTCTCTACAATGAGCAGTTCTTC.

This chain connects TRBV6-5 to TRBJ1-1, with D hard to call. The CDR3 totals 15 residues. Germline CDR1 reads MNHEY; CDR2 reads SVGAGI. The ends were cut back, 7 bases at V and 1 base at J, with 16 bases in the middle. The CDR3 DNA reads as TGTGCCAGCACCCTCAGTCGAGCAGGGAACACTGAAGCTTTCTTT. Residues: CASTLSRAGNTEAFF.

The V and J genes are TRBV28 and TRBJ1-5; D ambiguous. CDR3 size: 17 residues. V was shortened by 0 bases and J by 0 bases, with 12 bases between the two germline ends. Germline CDR1 is MDHEN and CDR2 is SYDVKM. CDR3 protein: CASSLWRKDYSNQPQHF. In DNA, the CDR3 is TGTGCCAGCAGTTTATGGCGGAAGGATTATAGCAATCAGCCCCAGCATTTT. Filled out from reference TRBV28 and TRBJ1-5, the complete variable domain reads DVKVTQSSRYLVKRTGEKVFLECVQDMDHENMFWYRQDPGLGLRLIYFSYDVKMKEKGDIPEGYSVSREKKERFSLILESASTNQTSMYLCASSLWRKDYSNQPQHFGDGTRLSIL.

The rearrangement joins TRBV28 to TRBJ2-3; the D gene is possibly TRBD2 (5 bases). The CDR3 sequence is 12 residues long. Trimming cost V 6 bases and J 7 bases, with 11 bases left between them. Germline V gene data show CDR1 as MDHEN and CDR2 as SYDVKM. CDR3: CASRELGNTQYF. The CDR3, as DNA: TGTGCCAGCAGGGAACTAGGAAATACGCAGTATTTT.

The CDR3 loop is CASSTGTGALETQYF. Here the CDR3 DNA reads TGTGCCAGCTCGACTGGGACAGGGGCTTTAGAGACCCAGTACTTC. The chain has TRBV7-6 and TRBJ2-5; 10 nucleotides align to TRBD1. V lost 8 bases to trimming and J lost 4 bases; unmatched junction nucleotides: 10. Germline-derived CDR1 and CDR2 are SGHVS and FNYEAQ. This CDR3 has 15 residues.

V and J are TRBV9 and TRBJ2-1; TRBD1 is a possible D gene (5 bases). V dropped 4 bases and J dropped 8 bases, with 10 bases sitting between them. The CDR3 runs 12 residues. CDR1 and CDR2 (germline): SGDLS, YYNGEE. The CDR3 spells CASSPKGDEQFF. For the CDR3, the DNA is TGTGCCAGCAGCCCCAAAGGGGATGAGCAGTTCTTC.

The rearrangement uses TRBV11-2 and TRBJ2-7, with 11 bases that match TRBD2. Germline trimming cut 3 bases from V and 3 bases from J; bases unmatched to any gene: 7. CDR1 and CDR2 from the germline V gene are SGHAT and FQNNGV. This CDR3 contains 16 residues. The CDR3 here is CASSLGLAGGGYEQYF. The CDR3 nucleotides read TGTGCCAGCAGCTTGGGGCTAGCGGGGGGTGGCTACGAGCAGTACTTC.

By its share, this clone is medium-sized. The CDR3: CATRTGGASPLHF. In nucleotides, the CDR3 is TGTGCCACCAGGACAGGGGGCGCGTCACCCCTCCACTTT. The chain combines TRBV24-1 with TRBJ1-6; 10 nucleotides agree with TRBD1. This CDR3 has 13 amino acids. The germline V gene has CDR1 KGHDR and CDR2 SFDVKD. The junction had 3 bases not matched to a gene; V was cut back by 7 bases and J by 10 bases.

The rearrangement uses TRBV7-9 and TRBJ2-7, with TRBD2 identical over 9 bases. J lost 5 bases, V lost 1 base, and 6 bases had no gene match. The CDR3 totals 15 residues. In germline, CDR1 is SEHNR, CDR2 FQNEAQ (reference sequence). DNA of the CDR3: TGTGCCAGCAGCTTAGAAGGGACTAGCATCCACGAGCAGTACTTC. Amino acid sequence: CASSLEGTSIHEQYF.

The table lists this clone with a count of one. The chain joins TRBV4-2 to TRBJ2-7; TRBD1 matches 9 bases. The trim removed 1 base at V and 4 bases at J, leaving 5 bases unmatched. Germline assignment: CDR1 LGHNA and CDR2 YNFKEQ. The CDR3 length is 15 residues. CDR3 protein: CASSQVLGTGYEQYF. Written as DNA, the CDR3 is TGTGCCAGCAGCCAAGTCCTGGGGACAGGGTACGAGCAGTACTTC.